Each of the 7 T cell receptor beta chains below was sequenced from the same sample in a study of post-analysis software for immune sequencing data. Their antigen targets remain unknown. Study-wide results and limits: There were four or five TRBV segments more frequent in patients than controls, and TRBV5-6, TRBV5-1 and TRBV20-1 were among them.

Built from TCR beta cDNA, the libraries had unique molecular identifiers in them. TCRdb redid the calling of the PCR reads with MiXCR, one entry per CDR3 protein. The table has 550,000 to 700,000 distinct CDR3 sequences, roughly 46% seen once. The sample taken for sequencing was blood. The receptor source for this set is a girl aged 10-17 years with multiple sclerosis.

This clonotype was seen a handful of times. The V gene is TRBV4-1, the J gene TRBJ2-7; perhaps TRBD1 as D (5 bases). CDR3 length: 17 amino acids. From germline, CDR1 is MGHRA and CDR2 YSYEKL. V was pared by 5 bases and J by 3 bases, with 23 bases between. The DNA of the CDR3 is TGCGCCAGCAGCGACGCCCGTCTCCTAGGGGCGTTCTACGAGCAGTACTTC. As protein: CASSDARLLGAFYEQYF.

This chain uses TRBV27 with TRBJ1-1, with a possible D match to TRBD1 (5 bases). The germline V gene encodes CDR1 MNHEY and CDR2 SMNVEV (reference sequence). Trimming removed 5 bases from V and 2 bases from J, with 9 bases in between. The CDR3 covers 13 residues. For the CDR3, the DNA is TGTGCCAGCAGTGCTCGGGACAACACTGAAGCTTTCTTT. The encoded protein is CASSARDNTEAFF.

The genes are TRBV7-2 and TRBJ2-7; D is perhaps TRBD1 (5 bases). Germline CDR1 reads SGHTA; CDR2 reads FQGNSA. CDR3 length: 16 amino acids. V was trimmed by 5 bases and J by 2 bases, leaving 19 bases between them. For the CDR3, the DNA is TGTGCCAGCAGCCCCCCGGCAGGGCGATTGGCCTACGAGCAGTACTTC. Translation gives CASSPPAGRLAYEQYF.

The V gene is TRBV29-1, the J gene TRBJ2-1; D remains unclear. Trimming stripped 4 bases from V and 7 bases from J, with 5 bases between. CDR1 is SQVTM, CDR2 ANQGSEA, per germline. The CDR3 consists of 10 residues. CDR3 amino acids: CSVGRNEQFF. The CDR3 nucleotides are TGCAGCGTTGGCCGTAATGAGCAGTTCTTC.

In this sample, this clonotype turned up once. The genes are TRBV12-3 or TRBV12-4 and TRBJ2-2, with 7 positions matching TRBD1. CDR3 length: 16 residues. J lost 3 bases, V lost 2 bases, and 6 bases had no gene match. CDR3 loop: CASSLRDRVHTGELFF. In DNA form, the CDR3 reads TGTGCCAGCAGTTTACGCGACAGGGTACACACCGGGGAGCTGTTTTTT.

This chain uses TRBV2 with TRBJ1-1; D gene ambiguous. The length of the CDR3 is 13 residues. Germline lookup yields CDR1 SNHLY and CDR2 FYNNEI. The ends were cut back, 7 bases at V and 3 bases at J, with 12 bases in the middle. This CDR3 reads CASNTRGYTEAFF. CDR3 sequence (DNA): TGTGCCAGCAATACGCGTGGTTACACTGAAGCTTTCTTT.

This clonotype came up a few times. CDR3 sequence: CASSQGLHYEQYF. CDR3 DNA sequence: TGTGCCAGCAGCCAAGGACTCCATTACGAGCAGTACTTC. The chain is built from TRBV7-9 and TRBJ2-7, with D perhaps TRBD2 (5 bases). The germline gives CDR1 SEHNR, CDR2 FQNEAQ (reference sequence). Trimming cost V 5 bases and J 4 bases, with 12 bases left between them. This CDR3 has 13 residues.